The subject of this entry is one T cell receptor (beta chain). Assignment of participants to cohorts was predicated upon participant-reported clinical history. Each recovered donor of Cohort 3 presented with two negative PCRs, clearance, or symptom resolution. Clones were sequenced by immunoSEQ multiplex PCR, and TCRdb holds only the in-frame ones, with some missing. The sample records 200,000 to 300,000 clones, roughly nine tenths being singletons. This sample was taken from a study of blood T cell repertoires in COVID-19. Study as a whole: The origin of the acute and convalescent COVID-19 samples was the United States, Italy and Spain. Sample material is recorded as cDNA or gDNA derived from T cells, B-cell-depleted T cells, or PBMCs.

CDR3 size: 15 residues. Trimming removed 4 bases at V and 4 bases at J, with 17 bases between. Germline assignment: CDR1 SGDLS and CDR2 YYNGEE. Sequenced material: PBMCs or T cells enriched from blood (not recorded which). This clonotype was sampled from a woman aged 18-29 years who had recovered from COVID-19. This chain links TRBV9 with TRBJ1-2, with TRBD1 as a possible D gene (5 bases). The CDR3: CASSPTRQSIYGYTF. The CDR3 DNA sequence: TGTGCCAGCAGCCCGACCCGACAGAGTATCTATGGCTACACCTTC. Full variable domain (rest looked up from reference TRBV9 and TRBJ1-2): DSGVTQTPKHLITATGQRVTLRCSPRSGDLSVYWYQQSLDQGLQFLIQYYNGEERAKGNILERFSAQQFPDLHSELNLSSLELGDSALYFCASSPTRQSIYGYTFGSGTRLTVV.